The clone carrying this T cell receptor (beta chain) was detected many times. What it binds is unknown. The sample is drawn from a study of CD8 T cells in ankylosing spondylitis. CDR3 length equals 15 residues. From germline, CDR1 is MDHEN and CDR2 SYDVKM. V dropped 5 bases and J dropped 3; count of bases not matched to a gene: 8. By quantitative 5'-RACE with molecular barcodes, the TCR beta libraries were made. TCRdb called the 5' RACE reads again in MiXCR, with one record for every CDR3 protein. The sample yields 85,000 to 100,000 distinct CDR3 sequences, 8.5% to 9% seen once. Overall study results and limits: Reports of some motif variants in reactive arthritis synovial fluid and blood predate this one. Reportedly, significant enrichment of disease-linked clones occurred in matched ankylosing spondylitis synovial fluid. Apparently characteristic of ankylosing spondylitis blood was a TCR beta motif (roughly eight highly homologous variants).

The sequencing input was blood, either unsorted or a sorted T cell fraction (not recorded which). V gene TRBV28 combines with J gene TRBJ2-3, with 7 bases aligning to TRBD1. The origin of this receptor is a male donor with ankylosing spondylitis or in good health (not recorded which). CDR3 sequence reads: CASSSRGTVTDTQYF. The CDR3 region has the DNA TGTGCCAGCAGTAGCAGGGGGACAGTGACAGATACGCAGTATTTT.